This T cell receptor (beta chain) was recovered during a study of low-dose radiotherapy and immunotherapy resistance in tumors. This CDR3 spans 15 amino acids. After removal of 6 bases from V and 2 bases from J, the junction contained 6 bases not matched to a gene. cDNA synthesis used a TRAV/TRBV-specific primer set for both chains. Over roughly 18 PCR cycles, TCRs were amplified from a constant-region primer and V-primer adapter. TCRdb independently ran MiXCR on the reads; one entry per CDR3 protein. The sample includes roughly 15,000 distinct CDR3 sequences, 60% to 80% of them seen just once. This sequence joins TRBV12-3 or TRBV12-4 and TRBJ2-2; 7 bases agree with TRBD1. The clonotype comes from a human donor with advanced metastatic prostate, ovarian, gallbladder or colorectal cancer (not recorded which). This table probably holds off-target reads from a library built for another chain. The CDR3 DNA is TGTGCCAGCAGGCAGGGGACAGTTAACACCGGGGAGCTGTTTTTT. This encodes CASRQGTVNTGELFF.